This T cell receptor (beta chain) was sequenced during a study of blood T cell repertoires in COVID-19. Profiling relied on immunoSEQ multiplex PCR, and the TCRdb table lists in-frame clones only, not all of them. Here the sample spans 100,000 or so clones, approximately 89% being singletons. V was trimmed by 1 base and J by 3 bases, leaving 12 bases between them. This CDR3 has 15 amino acids. CDR1 is SNHLY and CDR2 is FYNNEI in the germline V gene. The clonotype originates from a man aged 55 to 70 with acute or convalescent COVID-19. The chain links TRBV2 to TRBJ1-2; D may be TRBD1 (6 bases). Sequenced input: peripheral blood. CDR3 in amino acids: CASSEEQGNHYGYTF. CDR3 DNA sequence: TGTGCCAGCAGTGAAGAACAGGGTAATCACTATGGCTACACCTTC. Full variable domain (outside the CDR3, taken from reference TRBV2 and TRBJ1-2): EPEVTQTPSHQVTQMGQEVILRCVPISNHLYFYWYRQILGQKVEFLVSFYNNEISEKSEIFDDQFSVERPDGSNFTLKIRSTKLEDSAMYFCASSEEQGNHYGYTFGSGTRLTVV.